This T cell receptor (beta chain) was documented in a study of shared clonotypes between healthy human individuals. As regards this clone: What it binds is not known.

TCRdb's table, derived via immunoSEQ multiplex PCR, lists solely in-frame clones and lacks some. The table shows about 600,000 clones, with around 80% occurring only once. The unsorted samples had tens of millions of PBMCs used for genomic DNA. Study-level findings and limits: A limitation of the genetic and exposure-history diversity represented arose from few donors. Investigators collected only blood, and repertoires in tissues likely differ.

The CDR3 is made up of 15 amino acids. CDR1 and CDR2 (germline): MNHEY, SMNVEV (reference sequence). The V gene lost 6 bases and the J gene lost 0 bases, with 12 bases spanning the gap. The sample taken for sequencing was PBMCs. The chain combines TRBV27 with TRBJ1-5; no clear D. This TCR was sampled from a woman in her thirties or forties in good health. Some clones in this sample may be carry-over from other donors' samples. CDR3: CASSSPGYSNQPQHF. CDR3 in DNA: TGTGCCAGCAGCTCCCCCGGGTATAGCAATCAGCCCCAGCATTTT.